This paragraph reports one T cell receptor (beta chain). Participants were aged about 18 to 100 years from 20 to 30 US areas. This specimen comes from a study of blood T cell repertoires in COVID-19. About the research overall: Samples representing acute and convalescent COVID-19 were sourced from the United States, Italy and Spain.

CDR3 length: 11 residues. Measured with immunoSEQ multiplex PCR; TCRdb has only the in-frame clones, and not every one. The sample comprises 230,000 or so clones, around 84% of which are singletons, and 6.6% rests with the top ten. The receptor was isolated from a woman between 50 and 59 years old who had been exposed to COVID-19. Source material: PBMCs or T cells enriched from blood (not recorded which). The V call is TRBV21-1, the J call TRBJ1-1. TRBV21-1 is a documented pseudogene. The chain's CDR3 is CASSYGAEAFF. Here the CDR3 DNA reads TGTGCCAGCAGCTACGGAGCTGAAGCTTTCTTT.